This TCR beta chain was retrieved from a study of T cell repertoires in cytomegalovirus infection. This clonotype appeared many times. CDR1 is SEHNR, CDR2 FQNEAQ, per germline (reference sequence). The CDR3 sequence is 14 residues long. Trimming took off 2 bases at V and 7 bases at J, with 14 bases between the two ends. TCRdb fed the reads into MiXCR, producing one record per CDR3 protein. The data show 210,000 or so distinct CDR3 sequences, roughly 6.5% seen once. This TCR was recovered from a human donor in good health (CMV status not recorded). Some clones in this sample may be carry-over from other donors' samples. This chain joins TRBV7-9 and TRBJ1-1, with D hard to call. Sequencing was done on a sample of PBMCs. DNA for the CDR3: TGTGCCAGCAGCTTAAACGGCGGAATGGGTGAAGCTTTCTTT. It encodes CASSLNGGMGEAFF.